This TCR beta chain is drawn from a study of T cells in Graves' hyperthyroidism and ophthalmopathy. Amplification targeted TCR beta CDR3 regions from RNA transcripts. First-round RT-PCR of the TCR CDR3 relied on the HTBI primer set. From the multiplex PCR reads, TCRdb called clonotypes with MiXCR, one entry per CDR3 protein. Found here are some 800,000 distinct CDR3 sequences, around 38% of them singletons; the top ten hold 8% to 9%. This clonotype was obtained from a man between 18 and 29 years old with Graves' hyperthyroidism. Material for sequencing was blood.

The CDR3 region has the DNA TGTGCCAGCAGCGAGGGGGCAGTCGGTCAGCCCCAGCATTTT. Translated, it gives CASSEGAVGQPQHF. The chain uses TRBV9 and TRBJ1-5; TRBD1 matches at 7 bases. CDR1 and CDR2 (germline): SGDLS, YYNGEE. The CDR3 totals 14 residues. The V and J ends lost 3 bases and 6 bases, in that order; junction bases with no gene match: 6.